This TCR beta chain stems from a study of radiotherapy plus CTLA-4 blockade in lung cancer. This clone was detected a few times. The germline gives CDR1 SGHNT, CDR2 YYREEE (reference sequence). The J segment lost 3 bases and the V segment lost 4 bases, leaving 9 bases of the junction unmatched. The CDR3 length is 15 residues. Measured with immunoSEQ multiplex PCR; TCRdb has only the in-frame clones, and not every one. The sample consists of roughly 98,000 clones, over 75% of them appearing once. The receptor's source is a human donor with non-small cell lung cancer that progressed on radiotherapy plus ipilimumab. V and J are TRBV5-4 and TRBJ1-2, with 7 bases fitting TRBD1. This material consisted of peripheral blood, taken from a patient treated with radiotherapy plus ipilimumab. CDR3: CASSGKGADYYGYTF. CDR3 DNA sequence: TGTGCCAGCAGCGGGAAGGGGGCGGACTACTATGGCTACACCTTC.